Listed here is a single T cell receptor (beta chain). This entry comes from a study of blood T cell repertoires in COVID-19. Study background: Samples representing acute and convalescent COVID-19 were sourced from the United States, Italy and Spain.

The method was immunoSEQ multiplex PCR; TCRdb's version includes in-frame clones alone and lacks a portion of them. The data hold 80,000 to 130,000 clones, with over 85% observed a single time. CDR3 length: 15 residues. V was cut by 1 base and J by 0 bases, with 9 bases left in between. CDR1 LNHNV and CDR2 YYDKDF come from the germline V gene (reference sequence). The TCR was taken from a man between 65 and 85 years old with acute or convalescent COVID-19. The rearrangement joins TRBV15 to TRBJ1-2, with a possible D match to TRBD1 (5 bases). The sample taken for sequencing was peripheral blood. The CDR3 loop reads CATSRGDRANYGYTF. In nucleotides, the CDR3 is TGTGCCACCAGCAGAGGAGACAGAGCTAACTATGGCTACACCTTC.